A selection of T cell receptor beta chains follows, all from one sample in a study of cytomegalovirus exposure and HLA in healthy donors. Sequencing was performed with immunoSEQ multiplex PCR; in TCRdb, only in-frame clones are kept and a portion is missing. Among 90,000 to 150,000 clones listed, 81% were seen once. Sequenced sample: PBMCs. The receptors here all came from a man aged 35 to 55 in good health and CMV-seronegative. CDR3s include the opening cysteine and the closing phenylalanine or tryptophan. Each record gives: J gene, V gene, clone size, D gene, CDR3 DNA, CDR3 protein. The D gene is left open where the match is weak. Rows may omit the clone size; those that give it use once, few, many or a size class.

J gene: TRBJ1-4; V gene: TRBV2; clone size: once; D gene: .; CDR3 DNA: TGTGCCAGCAGGGGGCTCTATGAAAAACTGTTTTTT; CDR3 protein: CASRGLYEKLFF
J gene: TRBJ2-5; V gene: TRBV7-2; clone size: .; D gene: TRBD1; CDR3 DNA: TGTGCCAGCAGCTTCCAGACAGGGTACCAAGAGACCCAGTACTTC; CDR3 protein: CASSFQTGYQETQYF
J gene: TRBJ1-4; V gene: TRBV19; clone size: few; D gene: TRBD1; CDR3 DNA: TGTGCCACCAAAGGGACAGCAACTAATGAAAAACTGTTTTTT; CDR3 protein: CATKGTATNEKLFF
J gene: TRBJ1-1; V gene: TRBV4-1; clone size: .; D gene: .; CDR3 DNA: TGCGCCAGCAGCCAAGATCAGGGTCAGGCCGACTCGAACACTGAAGCTTTCTTT; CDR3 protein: CASSQDQGQADSNTEAFF
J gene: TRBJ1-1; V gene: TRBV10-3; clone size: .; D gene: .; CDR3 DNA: TGTGCCATCTTGCCAGGACCTAATTCCATAGGGGGCACTGAAGCTTTCTTT; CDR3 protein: CAILPGPNSIGGTEAFF
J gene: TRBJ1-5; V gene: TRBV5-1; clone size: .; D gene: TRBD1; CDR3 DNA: TGCGCCAGCAGGGCCGGGACAGGGGGCAATCAGCCCCAGCATTTT; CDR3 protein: CASRAGTGGNQPQHF
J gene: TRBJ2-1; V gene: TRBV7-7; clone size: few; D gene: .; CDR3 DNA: TGTGCTAGCAGCTTGGGGGGAGAGCCTTACAATGAGCAGTTCTTC; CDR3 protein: CASSLGGEPYNEQFF
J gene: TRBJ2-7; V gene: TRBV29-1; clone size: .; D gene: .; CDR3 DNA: TGCAGCGTGGCGGTTTCCTACGAGCAGTACTTC; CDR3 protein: CSVAVSYEQYF
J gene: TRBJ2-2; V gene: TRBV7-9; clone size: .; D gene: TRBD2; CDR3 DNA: TGTGCCAGCAGCTCTCCTCTGAGGGGAGGGGACACCGGGGAGCTGTTTTTT; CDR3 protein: CASSSPLRGGDTGELFF
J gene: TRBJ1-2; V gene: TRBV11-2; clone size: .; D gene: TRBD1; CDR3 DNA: TGTGCCAGCAGCCCAGGGACAGGGAGCAACTATGGCTACACCTTC; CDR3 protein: CASSPGTGSNYGYTF
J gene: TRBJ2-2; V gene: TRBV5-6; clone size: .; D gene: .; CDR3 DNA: TGTGCCAGCAGGAACTTAGGGGGCACCGGGGAGCTGTTTTTT; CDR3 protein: CASRNLGGTGELFF
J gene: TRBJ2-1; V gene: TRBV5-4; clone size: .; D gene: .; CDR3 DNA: TGTGCCAGCAGCATGAGTGAAAACAATGAGCAGTTCTTC; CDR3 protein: CASSMSENNEQFF
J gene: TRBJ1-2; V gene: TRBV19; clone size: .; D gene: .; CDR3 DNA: TGTGCCAGTAGTATCCCCCAGGACTACGGGGTCTATGGCTACACCTTC; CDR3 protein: CASSIPQDYGVYGYTF
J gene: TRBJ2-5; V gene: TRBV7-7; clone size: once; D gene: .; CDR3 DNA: TGTGCTAGCACCCCTAGCGTCCAAGAGACCCAGTACTTC; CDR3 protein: CASTPSVQETQYF
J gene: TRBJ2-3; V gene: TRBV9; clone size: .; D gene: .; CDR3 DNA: TGTGCCAGCAGCGTAGGGACGGGAGCTAGCACAGATACGCAGTATTTT; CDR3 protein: CASSVGTGASTDTQYF
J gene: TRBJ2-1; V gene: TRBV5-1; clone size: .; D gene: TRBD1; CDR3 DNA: TGCGCCAGCAGCCCGGGACAGGGGTTTTGTGAGCAGTTCTTC; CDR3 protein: CASSPGQGFCEQFF
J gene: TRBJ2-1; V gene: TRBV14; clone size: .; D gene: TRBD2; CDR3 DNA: TGTGCCAGCAGCCAAGATTTGCTAGCGGGAGTGACTGAGCAGTTCTTC; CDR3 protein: CASSQDLLAGVTEQFF
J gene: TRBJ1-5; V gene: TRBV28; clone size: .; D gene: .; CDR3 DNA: TGTGCCAGCAGTCCGGGTGACAGATACAATCAGCCCCAGCATTTT; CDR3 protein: CASSPGDRYNQPQHF
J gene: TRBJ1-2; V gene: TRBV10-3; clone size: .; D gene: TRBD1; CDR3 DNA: TGTGCCATCAGTGAGAACAGGGGGTATAACGACTATGGCTACACCTTC; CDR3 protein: CAISENRGYNDYGYTF
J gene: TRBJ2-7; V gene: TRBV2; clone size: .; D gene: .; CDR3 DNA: TGTGCCAGCAGTGAAGCTTACCGAACGGTCTACGAGCAGTACTTC; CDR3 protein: CASSEAYRTVYEQYF
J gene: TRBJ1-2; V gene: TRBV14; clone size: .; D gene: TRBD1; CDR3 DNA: TGTGCCAGCAGCCAAGATTCAGTCAGGGGGTATGGCTACACCTTC; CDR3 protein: CASSQDSVRGYGYTF
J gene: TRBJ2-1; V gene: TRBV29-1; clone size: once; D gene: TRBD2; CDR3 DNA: TGCAGCGGCGGGAGTGAGCAGTTCTTC; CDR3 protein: CSGGSEQFF
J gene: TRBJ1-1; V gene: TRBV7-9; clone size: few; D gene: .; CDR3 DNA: TGTGCCAGCACGGGAAACAGGGAAATGAACACTGAAGCTTTCTTT; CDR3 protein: CASTGNREMNTEAFF
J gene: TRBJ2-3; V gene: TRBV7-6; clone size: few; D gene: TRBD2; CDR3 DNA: TGTGCCAGCAGCTTAAGTGCGGGGGGATTCGGCACAGATACGCAGTATTTT; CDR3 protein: CASSLSAGGFGTDTQYF
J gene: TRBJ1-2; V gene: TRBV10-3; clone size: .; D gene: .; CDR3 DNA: TGTGCCACCTCCCCCGGCGGAAGCTATGGCTACACCTTC; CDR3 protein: CATSPGGSYGYTF
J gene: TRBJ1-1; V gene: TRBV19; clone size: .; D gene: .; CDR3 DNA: TGTGCCAGTAGTTCAACCGGGACACAAGAAGCTTTCTTT; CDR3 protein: CASSSTGTQEAFF
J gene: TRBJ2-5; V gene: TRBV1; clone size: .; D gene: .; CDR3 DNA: TGCACCAGCAGCCAAGATCAGGCTAGCGGGGGGTTTGGGGGTGAAGAGACCCAGTACTTC; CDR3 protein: CTSSQDQASGGFGGEETQYF
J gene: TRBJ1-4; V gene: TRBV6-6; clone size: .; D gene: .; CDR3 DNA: TGTGCCAGCATTGGTCTGGGGGGGGACGAAAAACTGTTTTTT; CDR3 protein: CASIGLGGDEKLFF
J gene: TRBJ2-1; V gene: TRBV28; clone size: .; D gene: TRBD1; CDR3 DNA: TGTGCCAGCCGGGGGACAGGGCCAAACAATGAGCAGTTCTTC; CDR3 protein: CASRGTGPNNEQFF
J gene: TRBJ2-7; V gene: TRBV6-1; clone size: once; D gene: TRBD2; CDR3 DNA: TGTGCCAGCAGTGGGGTAGCGGGGGAAAACACCTACGAGCAGTACTTC; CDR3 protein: CASSGVAGENTYEQYF
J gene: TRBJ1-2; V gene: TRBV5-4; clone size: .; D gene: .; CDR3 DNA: TGTGCCAGCAGCTCTACGGGGTATGGCTACACCTTC; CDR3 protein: CASSSTGYGYTF
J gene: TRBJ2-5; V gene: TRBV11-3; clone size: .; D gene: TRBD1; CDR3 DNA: TGTGCCAGCAGCTTAGGGACAGGGCCTGAGGAGACCCAGTACTTC; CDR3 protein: CASSLGTGPEETQYF
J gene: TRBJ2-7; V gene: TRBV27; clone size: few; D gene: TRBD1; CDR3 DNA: TGTGCCAGCAGCCACAGGGGCCCAGGGTACGAGCAGTACTTC; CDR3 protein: CASSHRGPGYEQYF
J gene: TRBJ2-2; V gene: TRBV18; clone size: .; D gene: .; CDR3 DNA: TGTGCCAGCTCACCGCGGCAAAGATCCGGGGAGCTGTTTTTT; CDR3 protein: CASSPRQRSGELFF
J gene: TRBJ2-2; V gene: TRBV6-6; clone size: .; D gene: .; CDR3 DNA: TGTGCCAGCAGTTACTTAATAGTAGCCGGGGAGCTGTTTTTT; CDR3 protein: CASSYLIVAGELFF
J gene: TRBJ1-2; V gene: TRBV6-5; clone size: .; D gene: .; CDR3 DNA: TGTGCCAGCAGTCCCGATCCCAGGACAGCTCGCTACACCTTC; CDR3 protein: CASSPDPRTARYTF
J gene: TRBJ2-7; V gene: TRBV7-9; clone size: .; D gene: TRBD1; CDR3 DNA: TGTGCCAGCAGCTTAACGGGACAGGGTTCCGCCGAGCAGTACTTC; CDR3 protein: CASSLTGQGSAEQYF
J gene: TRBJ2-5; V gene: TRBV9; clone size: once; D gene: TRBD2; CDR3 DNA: TGTGCCAGCAGCCCCGGGACTAGCGGGAGAGAGACCCAGTACTTC; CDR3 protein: CASSPGTSGRETQYF
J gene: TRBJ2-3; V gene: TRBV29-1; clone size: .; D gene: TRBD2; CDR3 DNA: TGCAGCGTTGACCTAGCGGGGGGAGATACGCAGTATTTT; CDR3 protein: CSVDLAGGDTQYF
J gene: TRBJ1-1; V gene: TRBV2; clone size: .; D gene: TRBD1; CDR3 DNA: TGTGCCAGCAGTCCCGGGACAGGGCCGTTCACAGCTTTCTTT; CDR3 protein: CASSPGTGPFTAFF
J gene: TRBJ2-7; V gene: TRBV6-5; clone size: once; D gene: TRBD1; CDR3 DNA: TGTGCCAGCAGCCGGGACAGCTACGAGCAGTACTTC; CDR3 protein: CASSRDSYEQYF
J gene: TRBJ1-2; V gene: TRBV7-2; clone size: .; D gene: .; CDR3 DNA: TGTGCCAGCAGCTTAAACGTCAGGTTGGACTATGGCTACACCTTC; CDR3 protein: CASSLNVRLDYGYTF